These T cell receptor beta chains were read from a single sample in a study of vaccination effects on CD4 cells after COVID-19. The protocol was immunoSEQ multiplex PCR, while the TCRdb copy is restricted to in-frame clones and leaves out a portion. The sample contains 43,000 or so clones, roughly two thirds of which appear only once. For these TCRs, the target antigens are not known. The material sequenced was CD4+ T cells from PBMCs cultured without peptide, taken after COVID-19 vaccination. These receptors were obtained from a human donor who received a COVID-19 vaccine. Both conserved end residues are part of each CDR3. The D gene is left open where the match is weak. Expanded clones get a size class; other rows say once, few or many, or leave the size out.

CDR3nt,CDR3aa,len,v_gene,d_gene,j_gene,abundance
TGCGCCAGCAGCCAAGCTTCGAGACTCGGGCAAGAGACCCAGTACTTC,CASSQASRLGQETQYF,16,TRBV4-1,-,TRBJ2-5,-
TGTGCCAGCAGTGACTCGACAACCGGGGAGCTGTTTTTT,CASSDSTTGELFF,13,TRBV6-4,-,TRBJ2-2,-
TGTGCCAGCTCACCTGTGGGGAGTGAGACCCAGTACTTC,CASSPVGSETQYF,13,TRBV18,-,TRBJ2-5,-
TGTGCCAGCAGCTCGGGACTAGCGGGAGGGCCAGGCGGGGAGCTGTTTTTT,CASSSGLAGGPGGELFF,17,TRBV5-4,TRBD2,TRBJ2-2,-
TGTGCCAGCAGCCCGGGAGGGAACACAGATACGCAGTATTTT,CASSPGGNTDTQYF,14,TRBV5-5,TRBD2,TRBJ2-3,-
TGTGCCAGCAATTGGGTGGGCCCTAGCACAGATACGCAGTATTTT,CASNWVGPSTDTQYF,15,TRBV2,-,TRBJ2-3,-
TGTGCCAGCAGTTTTGAGGGAGGGGATACGCAGTATTTT,CASSFEGGDTQYF,13,TRBV12-3/TRBV12-4,TRBD2,TRBJ2-3,-
TGTGCCAGCGGCCAGGCCCGATCGGATACGCAGTATTTT,CASGQARSDTQYF,13,TRBV7-6,-,TRBJ2-3,-
TGTGCCAGCAGCCACCGGACAGGCCACACCGGGGAGCTGTTTTTT,CASSHRTGHTGELFF,15,TRBV7-2,TRBD1,TRBJ2-2,-
TGTGCCAGCAGTGAAGGTGAGACTGAAGCTTTCTTT,CASSEGETEAFF,12,TRBV2,-,TRBJ1-1,-
TGTGCCAGTAGGGAGCGATCGACAGGGGGCGTCAATGGCTACACCTTC,CASRERSTGGVNGYTF,16,TRBV19,TRBD1,TRBJ1-2,-
TGTGCCAGTAATAATCAGGGAACCTACGAAGCTTTCTTT,CASNNQGTYEAFF,13,TRBV19,-,TRBJ1-1,once
TGTGCCAGCAGCCGACAGGGGGCCGCCGCAGATACGCAGTATTTT,CASSRQGAAADTQYF,15,TRBV7-9,TRBD1,TRBJ2-3,-
TGCGCCAGCAGCCAAGTCGTGTCAGCGGGAGCGACAAGTACGCAGTATTTT,CASSQVVSAGATSTQYF,17,TRBV4-1,TRBD2,TRBJ2-3,-
TGTGCCTGGAGTGTTGGGGGTTCTAACTATGGCTACACCTTC,CAWSVGGSNYGYTF,14,TRBV30,-,TRBJ1-2,-
TGTGCCAGCAGCCTAGCGGGGGGGCCGTCCAACATTCAGTACTTC,CASSLAGGPSNIQYF,15,TRBV9,TRBD2,TRBJ2-4,-
TGCGCCAGCAGCCAAGACGAAATGGGTGAAGCTTTCTTT,CASSQDEMGEAFF,13,TRBV4-1,-,TRBJ1-1,-
TGTGCCAGTAGTGAACCACAGGGGGCGCCTCGTGGCTACACCTTC,CASSEPQGAPRGYTF,15,TRBV19,TRBD1,TRBJ1-2,once
TGTGCCAGCAGCCCCAGGAGTTTGGGGAGGGATACGCAGTATTTT,CASSPRSLGRDTQYF,15,TRBV7-9,-,TRBJ2-3,-
TGCGCCAGCAGCCAAGAATTACAGGGAGGATATGGCTACACCTTC,CASSQELQGGYGYTF,15,TRBV4-1,-,TRBJ1-2,-
TGTGCCAGCAGCTTGTTGAGCGGGGGATACAATGAGCAGTTCTTC,CASSLLSGGYNEQFF,15,TRBV7-6,TRBD2,TRBJ2-1,-
TGTGCCAGCTCACCCCAGGACAGGGGTTCCCCCGGGGAGCTGTTTTTT,CASSPQDRGSPGELFF,16,TRBV18,TRBD1,TRBJ2-2,-
TGTGCCAGCAGTCCCCGATTAGCGGGGTACAATGAGCAGTTCTTC,CASSPRLAGYNEQFF,15,TRBV6-6,TRBD2,TRBJ2-1,-
TGTGCCAGCAGCACCCAGGGCATCGAGCAGTACTTC,CASSTQGIEQYF,12,TRBV7-9,-,TRBJ2-7,-
TGTGCCAGCAAGGAACAGTATCAGCCCCAGCATTTT,CASKEQYQPQHF,12,TRBV6-5,-,TRBJ1-5,-
TGTGCCAGCAGGCCGGGGTTTTTAGGAGAGACCCAGTACTTC,CASRPGFLGETQYF,14,TRBV6-5,-,TRBJ2-5,-
TGTGCCAGCAGCTCAACCCCCGACTATGGCTACACCTTC,CASSSTPDYGYTF,13,TRBV3-1/TRBV3-2,-,TRBJ1-2,-
TGTGCCAGCAGTTTTCCCCGGGACAACTATGGCTACACCTTC,CASSFPRDNYGYTF,14,TRBV28,-,TRBJ1-2,once
TGTGCCACCAGCAGAGGCGGGACAGTTAATCAGCCCCAGCATTTT,CATSRGGTVNQPQHF,15,TRBV15,TRBD1,TRBJ1-5,-
TGTGCCAGCAACCCAGAACAGGGGAACACTGAAGCTTTCTTT,CASNPEQGNTEAFF,14,TRBV2,-,TRBJ1-1,-
TGTGCCAGCAGCTCGGGGGGCCATTGGGAGACCCAGTACTTC,CASSSGGHWETQYF,14,TRBV7-9,-,TRBJ2-5,once
TGTGCCAGCAGTGATATGGATATGGCCCGGATCGATAATTCACCCCTCCACTTT,CASSDMDMARIDNSPLHF,18,TRBV6-1,-,TRBJ1-6,-
TGTGCCAGCTCACCAGCTTCCGCGAACACTGAAGCTTTCTTT,CASSPASANTEAFF,14,TRBV18,-,TRBJ1-1,-
TGTGCCAGCAAAAAAGAGGCAGGTACGTCGCCCCAGCATTTT,CASKKEAGTSPQHF,14,TRBV6-5,-,TRBJ1-5,-
TGTGCCAGCAGTTACACTCAGGTTCTCCGAAACACCATATATTTT,CASSYTQVLRNTIYF,15,TRBV6-2/TRBV6-3,-,TRBJ1-3,-
TGTGCCAGCAGCCCACTCGCGGGGGTGAACACTGAAGCTTTCTTT,CASSPLAGVNTEAFF,15,TRBV5-4,-,TRBJ1-1,few
TGTGCCAGCAGCTTCCCGGGACTAGCGGGAAGGGGAGATACGCAGTATTTT,CASSFPGLAGRGDTQYF,17,TRBV7-2,TRBD2,TRBJ2-3,once
TGCGCCAGCAGCCTGCGGGACTCCGCCTACGAGCAGTACTTC,CASSLRDSAYEQYF,14,TRBV4-1,-,TRBJ2-7,-
TGTGCCAGTAGTCCGACGAACAGGGACGAGCAGTACTTC,CASSPTNRDEQYF,13,TRBV19,-,TRBJ2-7,few
TGTGCCAGCAGTCCTCAGGGGGCCGCCTACAATGAGCAGTTCTTC,CASSPQGAAYNEQFF,15,TRBV6-5,TRBD1,TRBJ2-1,-
TGTGCCAGCACCCCCCTAGGTTCAGAGGGCTATGGCTACACCTTC,CASTPLGSEGYGYTF,15,TRBV25-1,-,TRBJ1-2,-
TGTGCCAGCAGTGAATTCAACTCTGGAAACACCATATATTTT,CASSEFNSGNTIYF,14,TRBV25-1,-,TRBJ1-3,few
TGTGCCAGCAGCCGCGAACAGGGGGCATACGAGCAGTACTTC,CASSREQGAYEQYF,14,TRBV25-1,TRBD1,TRBJ2-7,-
TGCGCCAGCAGGGTTTCTAGCAATCAGCCCCAGCATTTT,CASRVSSNQPQHF,13,TRBV10-2,-,TRBJ1-5,once
TGTGCCAGCAGCGTAGGGGATGTCCGCACAGATACGCAGTATTTT,CASSVGDVRTDTQYF,15,TRBV9,-,TRBJ2-3,-